This entry lists 19 T cell receptor beta chains sequenced from one sample in a study of shared clonotypes between healthy human individuals. Profiling relied on immunoSEQ multiplex PCR, and the TCRdb table lists in-frame clones only, not all of them. The profile shows about 79,000 clones, about 61% of them singletons. The sample comprised memory CD8+ T cells sorted from blood. The subset denotes: CD45RO+ cells pooled with CCR7-negative TemRA cells. The source of these receptors is a man aged 30 to 45 in good health.

The gene calls are TRBV25-1 and TRBJ2-7; 8 nucleotides match TRBD1. Germline lookup yields CDR1 MGHDK and CDR2 SYGVNS. CDR3 length: 16 amino acids. The J segment lost 2 bases and the V segment lost 3 bases, leaving 9 bases of the junction unmatched. This CDR3 is CASSDRGDRTTYEQYF. CDR3 nucleotide sequence: TGTGCCAGCAGTGATCGAGGGGACAGGACTACCTACGAGCAGTACTTC.

The chain is built from TRBV12-2 and TRBJ2-3; the table gives TRBD1 as D, unverified against the DNA. TRBV12-2 is deemed a pseudogene. The CDR3 covers 17 residues. DNA of the CDR3: TGTGCAAGTCGCTCAATACACAGGACAGGGATCGGGGATACGCAGTATTTT. This sequence encodes CASRSIHRTGIGDTQYF.

The V and J genes are TRBV29-1 and TRBJ2-3, with D maybe TRBD1 (5 bases). The CDR3 runs 17 residues. CDR1 is SQVTM, CDR2 ANQGSEA, per germline. The V end was cut by 3 bases, the J end by 2 bases, with 21 bases between. As DNA, the CDR3 is TGCAGCGTTGAGGGGCCTGGTGTATTCTCTGACACAGATACGCAGTATTTT. Its translation is CSVEGPGVFSDTDTQYF.

The CDR3 protein is CASSGTGVRGSYEQYF. In nucleotides, the CDR3 is TGTGCCAGCAGTGGGACAGGGGTGAGGGGCTCCTACGAGCAGTACTTC. V gene TRBV25-1 combines with J gene TRBJ2-7; 9 bases are shared with TRBD1. The V segment lost 4 bases and the J segment 0 bases; nucleotides outside the gene matches: 7. The CDR3 has 16 amino acids. The germline gives CDR1 MGHDK, CDR2 SYGVNS.

In its sample, this clone was seen a few times. The rearrangement links TRBV7-9 to TRBJ2-3; 7 positions agree with TRBD1. Losses at the gene ends were 5 bases for V and 4 bases for J; bases not matched to a gene: 0. This CDR3 has 12 amino acids. Germline V lookup: CDR1 SEHNR, CDR2 FQNEAQ (reference sequence). DNA for the CDR3: TGTGCCAGCAGCACAGGGGCAGATACGCAGTATTTT. Its protein product is CASSTGADTQYF. The full variable domain, in which reference TRBV7-9 and TRBJ2-3 provide the parts outside the CDR3, is DTGVSQNPRHKITKRGQNVTFRCDPISEHNRLYWYRQTLGQGPEFLTYFQNEAQLEKSRLLSDRFSAERPKGSFSTLEIQRTEQGDSAMYLCASSTGADTQYFGPGTRLTVL.

The gene calls are TRBV28 and TRBJ2-7, with D tentatively TRBD1 (5 bases). V shed 8 bases and J shed 4 bases, with 9 bases lying between them. CDR3 length equals 11 residues. Germline CDR1 and CDR2: MDHEN and SYDVKM. CDR3 protein: CASAKGYEQYF. Here the CDR3 DNA reads TGTGCCAGCGCTAAGGGGTACGAGCAGTACTTC. The variable domain in full, completed from reference TRBV28 and TRBJ2-7, reads DVKVTQSSRYLVKRTGEKVFLECVQDMDHENMFWYRQDPGLGLRLIYFSYDVKMKEKGDIPEGYSVSREKKERFSLILESASTNQTSMYLCASAKGYEQYFGPGTRLTVT.

The genes are TRBV27 and TRBJ2-7; D perhaps matches TRBD2 (6 bases). V gave up 2 bases and J gave up 3 bases, with 14 bases separating them. The CDR3 sequence is 15 residues long. Germline V CDR1 and CDR2: MNHEY, SMNVEV (reference sequence). This chain's CDR3 is CASSLQGLRDYEQYF. The CDR3 bases are TGTGCCAGCAGTTTACAGGGACTTAGGGACTACGAGCAGTACTTC.

This chain connects TRBV9 to TRBJ2-5; no firm D call. Germline V gene lookup returns CDR1 SGDLS and CDR2 YYNGEE. V was clipped by 2 bases and J by 5 bases, with 10 bases between them. There are 13 residues in the CDR3. The CDR3 DNA follows: TGTGCCAGCAGCGTCGTGAGCGCTGAGACCCAGTACTTC. Encoded protein: CASSVVSAETQYF.

DNA for the CDR3: TGTGCCAGCAGCGTTACAGGGGGCGTTGTAAAACAGTTCTTC. It is translated as CASSVTGGVVKQFF. The V and J genes are TRBV13 and TRBJ2-1; 9 bases align to TRBD1. V dropped 5 bases and J dropped 13; count of bases not matched to a gene: 12. The CDR3 is 14 amino acids. CDR1 is PRHDT and CDR2 is FYEKMQ in the germline V gene (reference sequence).

The table lists this clone with a few counts. The chain couples TRBV4-1 to TRBJ2-1; 8 nucleotides line up with TRBD2. V was pared by 0 bases and J by 8 bases, with 9 bases of the junction left unmatched. The CDR3 sequence is 16 residues long. In germline, CDR1 is MGHRA, CDR2 YSYEKL. CDR3 protein: CASSQEGLAGSDEQFF. The CDR3 nucleotides are TGCGCCAGCAGCCAAGAAGGCCTAGCGGGCTCGGATGAGCAGTTCTTC.

The chain has TRBV27 and TRBJ2-1, with unresolved D. V was pared by 4 bases and J by 5 bases, with 6 bases between. Germline loops: CDR1 MNHEY, CDR2 SMNVEV (reference sequence). The CDR3 has 12 residues. Here the CDR3 DNA reads TGTGCCAGCAGTTCGGACGACAATGAGCAGTTCTTC. This encodes CASSSDDNEQFF.

The rearrangement uses TRBV12-2 and TRBJ1-1; the table calls TRBD1, which could not be checked here. TRBV12-2 is reported as a pseudogene. The CDR3 runs 18 residues. CDR3 region: CASRLVFFWALQGPSAFF. CDR3 DNA: TGTGCAAGTCGCTTAGTGTTTTTTTGGGCTTTGCAGGGCCCATCTGCTTTCTTT.

The V call is TRBV11-2, the J call TRBJ2-7; D not certain. CDR1 is SGHAT, CDR2 FQNNGV, per germline. The CDR3 is made up of 17 amino acids. V was clipped by 0 bases and J by 3 bases, with 18 bases between them. In DNA form, the CDR3 reads TGTGCCAGCAGCTTAGATAAACATCTTTGGAATGACTACGAGCAGTACTTC. Its translation: CASSLDKHLWNDYEQYF.

This clone was seen a handful of times. The chain employs TRBV6-1 and TRBJ2-1; D is possibly TRBD1 or TRBD2 (5 bases each). V was cut by 0 bases and J by 10 bases, with 7 bases left in between. The germline gives CDR1 MNHNS, CDR2 SASEGT. This CDR3 region has 12 residues. The CDR3 DNA follows: TGTGCCAGCAGTGAAGCGGGGGACGAGCAGTTCTTC. Translated: CASSEAGDEQFF.

The chain joins TRBV7-2 to TRBJ2-1, with D perhaps being TRBD1 or TRBD2 (5 bases each). Germline values: CDR1 SGHTA, CDR2 FQGNSA. The CDR3 extends over 17 amino acids. The V gene lost 0 bases and the J gene lost 3 bases, with 15 bases spanning the gap. The CDR3 region is CASSLASLGVGYNEQFF. For the CDR3, the DNA is TGTGCCAGCAGCTTAGCCTCCTTGGGGGTGGGCTACAATGAGCAGTTCTTC.

This clone was seen many times. The sample has other DNA sequences that encode this CDR3 too. The chain employs TRBV6-5 and TRBJ1-2, with 7 bases identical to TRBD1. Trimming cost V 6 bases and J 4 bases; bases outside gene matches: 2. In germline, CDR1 is MNHEY, CDR2 SVGAGI. The CDR3 covers 12 residues. As DNA, the CDR3 is TGTGCCAGCAGAGGGACAGCCTATGGCTACACCTTC. As protein: CASRGTAYGYTF.

V is TRBV6-1 and J is TRBJ2-2; D remains unclear. Trimming shortened V by 7 bases and J by 2 bases, and 8 bases separated the two germline ends. CDR1 is MNHNS, CDR2 SASEGT, per germline. The CDR3 totals 13 residues. In nucleotides, the CDR3 is TGTGCCAGCACTCTTCACAACACCGGGGAGCTGTTTTTT. Translated, it gives CASTLHNTGELFF.

This clone was recorded once. A clone one base away is much larger, so this may be a read error. The same CDR3 also results from other DNA sequences found in this sample. This chain connects TRBV6-4 to TRBJ2-2; a weak D match, TRBD1 (7 bases). Germline CDR1 MRHNA, CDR2 SNTAGT. The CDR3 contains 15 residues. Trimming removed 6 bases from V and 6 bases from J, with 17 bases in between. The CDR3 is CASSENRGGAGELFF. CDR3 nucleotides: TGTGCCAGCAGCGAAAACAGGGGAGGAGCCGGGGAGCTGTTTTTT.

This chain joins TRBV7-9 and TRBJ2-1; 11 nucleotides align to TRBD1. Germline trimming cut 5 bases from V and 6 bases from J; bases unmatched to any gene: 3. The CDR3 contains 14 residues. Germline CDR1 and CDR2: SEHNR and FQNEAQ (reference sequence). The CDR3 region is CASSVGTGGNEQFF. The CDR3 DNA follows: TGTGCCAGCAGCGTGGGGACAGGGGGCAATGAGCAGTTCTTC. Based on the CDR3 plus reference TRBV7-9 and TRBJ2-1, the full variable domain is DTGVSQNPRHKITKRGQNVTFRCDPISEHNRLYWYRQTLGQGPEFLTYFQNEAQLEKSRLLSDRFSAERPKGSFSTLEIQRTEQGDSAMYLCASSVGTGGNEQFFGPGTRLTVL.